Below, 5 T cell receptor beta chains from the same sample are listed, as sequenced in a study of blood T cell repertoires in COVID-19. Produced via immunoSEQ multiplex PCR; TCRdb's table is partial and in-frame only. The data contain more than 250,000 clones, around 80% of them singletons. Sequencing input: peripheral blood. These receptors originate from a woman aged 45 to 65 with acute or convalescent COVID-19.

The chain uses TRBV3-1 (or the pseudogene TRBV3-2) and TRBJ1-2; D uncertain. Trimming pared 2 bases from V and 2 bases from J, leaving 9 bases between. CDR1 LGHDT and CDR2 YNNKEL come from the germline V gene (reference sequence). This CDR3 is built from 14 residues. CDR3 in amino acids: CASSQFLVNYGYTF. The CDR3 region has the DNA TGTGCCAGCAGCCAATTCTTAGTCAACTATGGCTACACCTTC.

The chain carries TRBV5-1 and TRBJ1-4; D not resolved. Germline V CDR1 and CDR2: SGHRS, YFSETQ. The germline V and J ends were trimmed by 2 bases and 5 bases, with 10 bases remaining between them. The CDR3 is 14 amino acids. Written as DNA, the CDR3 is TGCGCCAGCAGCTTAGGAGCGCCCAATGAAAAACTGTTTTTT. Translation: CASSLGAPNEKLFF. The full variable domain, in which reference TRBV5-1 and TRBJ1-4 provide the parts outside the CDR3, is KAGVTQTPRYLIKTRGQQVTLSCSPISGHRSVSWYQQTPGQGLQFLFEYFSETQRNKGNFPGRFSGRQFSNSRSEMNVSTLELGDSALYLCASSLGAPNEKLFFGSGTQLSVL.

The rearrangement links TRBV11-2 to TRBJ2-1; a weak D match, TRBD2 (6 bases). The V gene lost 1 base and the J gene lost 1 base, with 8 bases spanning the gap. CDR1 is SGHAT, CDR2 FQNNGV, per germline. The CDR3 runs 15 residues. For the CDR3, the DNA is TGTGCCAGCAGCTTAGTCGGGGGTTCCTACAATGAGCAGTTCTTC. This codes for CASSLVGGSYNEQFF. The variable domain in full, with the rest retrieved from reference TRBV11-2 and TRBJ2-1, is EAGVAQSPRYKIIEKRQSVAFWCNPISGHATLYWYQQILGQGPKLLIQFQNNGVVDDSQLPKDRFSAERLKGVDSTLKIQPAKLEDSAVYLCASSLVGGSYNEQFFGPGTRLTVL.

The gene calls are TRBV4-1 and TRBJ2-5; 8 bases align to TRBD1. Per the germline V gene, CDR1 is MGHRA and CDR2 is YSYEKL. The junction had 9 bases not matched to a gene; V was cut back by 0 bases and J by 6 bases. This CDR3 is built from 16 residues. CDR3 DNA: TGCGCCAGCAGCCAAGACATAGACAGGGGAGTAAAGACCCAGTACTTC. Its protein product is CASSQDIDRGVKTQYF.

The V gene is TRBV15, the J gene TRBJ2-3; 7 bases match TRBD2. The CDR3 covers 13 residues. Germline loops: CDR1 LNHNV, CDR2 YYDKDF (reference sequence). Trimming removed 6 bases from V and 2 bases from J; junction bases left unmatched: 2. The CDR3 protein is CATRAGNTDTQYF. CDR3 nucleotides: TGTGCCACCAGAGCGGGGAACACAGATACGCAGTATTTT.